This T cell receptor beta chain appears in the sequencing data of a study of T cells after yellow fever vaccination. Germline assignment: CDR1 DFQATT and CDR2 SNEGSKA (reference sequence). The junction had 8 bases not matched to a gene; V was cut back by 6 bases and J by 5 bases. This CDR3 has 13 amino acids. TCRdb processed the 5' RACE reads anew with MiXCR; each CDR3 protein has one entry. Of approximately 610,000 distinct CDR3 sequences detected, roughly a sixth appear once; the ten largest clones hold approximately 15%. General study findings and limits: Though weaker, the secondary response peaked faster, on day 5 versus 15. It was a small share of clonotypes that appeared in both CD4 and CD8 compartments. Post-booster repertoires contained most primary-vaccination clones again (96% CD4, about 90% CD8).

Comments on this clonotype: Antigen: not known.

The sequence came from a man between 18 and 29 years old who received the YFV17D yellow fever vaccine. This chain uses TRBV20-1 with TRBJ2-5; 8 bases are shared with TRBD2. Sequencing was performed on PBMCs, taken 5 to 6 days after the first yellow fever vaccination. The CDR3 reads CSAPRGGRETQYF. CDR3 DNA sequence: TGCAGTGCCCCTCGGGGGGGCCGTGAGACCCAGTACTTC.